Shown below are 19 T cell receptor beta chains from a single sample sequenced in a study of blood T cell repertoires in COVID-19. This table comes from immunoSEQ multiplex PCR, and its TCRdb copy is limited to in-frame clones, with some not included. Here the sample spans about 190,000 clones, 90% being singletons. The sequencing sample was made of peripheral blood. These receptors were taken from a man in his fifties with acute or convalescent COVID-19.

The V gene is TRBV29-1, the J gene TRBJ2-1, with D unresolved. Germline assignment: CDR1 SQVTM and CDR2 ANQGSEA. The V gene lost 5 bases and the J gene lost 0 bases, with 11 bases spanning the gap. The CDR3 has 14 amino acids. CDR3 nucleotide sequence: TGCAGCGTTAGCAGCGTAGACTCCTACAATGAGCAGTTCTTC. Its protein product is CSVSSVDSYNEQFF.

This CDR3 reads CASSTPGLLQETQYF. The CDR3 DNA is TGTGCCAGCAGCACCCCTGGACTACTCCAAGAGACCCAGTACTTC. V and J are TRBV5-4 and TRBJ2-5; TRBD2 is a possible D gene (6 bases). The CDR3 spans 15 residues. Germline CDR1 and CDR2: SGHNT and YYREEE (reference sequence). Trimming removed 4 bases from V and 1 base from J, with 14 bases in between.

This rearrangement joins TRBV19 to TRBJ1-5; D is uncertain. This CDR3 is built from 13 residues. Germline-derived CDR1 and CDR2 are LNHDA and SQIVND (reference sequence). Trimming took off 5 bases at V and 3 bases at J, with 8 bases between the two ends. The CDR3 sequence is CASSPQFNQPQHF. The DNA for the CDR3 is TGTGCCAGTAGTCCACAGTTCAATCAGCCCCAGCATTTT. The full variable domain, its missing parts supplied by reference TRBV19 and TRBJ1-5, is DGGITQSPKYLFRKEGQNVTLSCEQNLNHDAMYWYRQDPGQGLRLIYYSQIVNDFQKGDIAEGYSVSREKKESFPLTVTSAQKNPTAFYLCASSPQFNQPQHFGDGTRLSIL.

The chain combines TRBV9 with TRBJ1-3; no clear D gene. V was shortened by 1 base and J by 2 bases, with 7 bases between the two germline ends. The V gene's germline CDR1 is SGDLS and CDR2 YYNGEE. The CDR3 consists of 14 residues. The DNA of the CDR3 is TGTGCCAGCAGCGTAAGAACAGCTGGAAACACCATATATTTT. Translated, it gives CASSVRTAGNTIYF.

This chain links TRBV27 with TRBJ1-1; 7 bases match TRBD1. J was trimmed by 9 bases and V by 2 bases; bases with no gene match: 3. There are 12 residues in the CDR3. The germline CDR1 and CDR2 sequences are MNHEY and SMNVEV (reference sequence). The CDR3 coding sequence is TGTGCCAGCAGTTTAGGGGGACAGCAAGCTTTCTTT. Its translation: CASSLGGQQAFF.

V usage is TRBV9 and J usage is TRBJ2-2; 8 nucleotides align to TRBD2. V gave up 4 bases and J gave up 5 bases; unmatched junction bases: 1. The CDR3 covers 13 residues. Germline CDR1 and CDR2: SGDLS and YYNGEE. For the CDR3, the DNA is TGTGCCAGCAGCCCTAGCGGGACCGGGGAGCTGTTTTTT. It encodes CASSPSGTGELFF.

The rearrangement uses TRBV9 and TRBJ1-5; D ambiguous. This CDR3 has 14 residues. V lost 0 bases and J lost 5, with 9 bases in between. Germline CDR1 SGDLS, CDR2 YYNGEE. The chain's CDR3 is CASSVGGYDQPQHF. The CDR3 coding sequence is TGTGCCAGCAGCGTAGGAGGGTATGATCAGCCCCAGCATTTT. Complete variable domain (other parts from reference TRBV9 and TRBJ1-5): DSGVTQTPKHLITATGQRVTLRCSPRSGDLSVYWYQQSLDQGLQFLIQYYNGEERAKGNILERFSAQQFPDLHSELNLSSLELGDSALYFCASSVGGYDQPQHFGDGTRLSIL.

The genes are TRBV18 and TRBJ1-2, with unresolved D. CDR1 and CDR2 (germline): KGHSH, LQKENI. There are 12 residues in the CDR3. Trimming left V 0 bases short and J 7 bases short, with 6 bases between. DNA for the CDR3: TGTGCCAGCTCACCACCAGGCGGTGGCTACACCTTC. Residues: CASSPPGGGYTF.

This chain uses TRBV28 with TRBJ2-1; TRBD2 matches 9 bases. Per germline, CDR1 MDHEN and CDR2 SYDVKM. V lost 6 bases to trimming and J lost 3 bases; unmatched junction nucleotides: 12. The CDR3 runs 17 residues. In nucleotides, the CDR3 is TGTGCCAGCAGCCAATCAATTGCTAGCGGGAACTACAATGAGCAGTTCTTC. Protein sequence: CASSQSIASGNYNEQFF.

This sequence joins TRBV11-3 and TRBJ2-2, with 7 bases that match TRBD2. This CDR3 region has 16 residues. The V gene end was trimmed by 5 bases and the J gene end by 4 bases; junction bases not matched to a gene: 10. Germline loops: CDR1 SGHNT, CDR2 YENEEA. CDR3 sequence reads: CASSPRGTTSTGELFF. Written as DNA, the CDR3 is TGTGCCAGCAGCCCACGGGGGACTACTTCCACCGGGGAGCTGTTTTTT. Variable domain in full (rest from reference TRBV11-3 and TRBJ2-2): EAGVVQSPRYKIIEKKQPVAFWCNPISGHNTLYWYLQNLGQGPELLIRYENEEAVDDSQLPKDRFSAERLKGVDSTLKIQPAELGDSAVYLCASSPRGTTSTGELFFGEGSRLTVL.

Only one count was recorded for this clone. The chain uses TRBV9 and TRBJ1-2; 7 bases line up with TRBD1. Germline V gene lookup returns CDR1 SGDLS and CDR2 YYNGEE. The V segment lost 3 bases and the J segment 4 bases; nucleotides outside the gene matches: 15. The CDR3 has 17 amino acids. Written as DNA, the CDR3 is TGTGCCAGCAGCGGCGGGACAGTCAACGCTTCGGGCTATGGCTACACCTTC. Amino acid sequence: CASSGGTVNASGYGYTF.

The chain joins TRBV2 to TRBJ1-2, with D possibly being TRBD1 (5 bases). The length of the CDR3 is 12 residues. CDR1 SNHLY and CDR2 FYNNEI come from the germline V gene. Trimming left V 10 bases short and J 8 bases short, with 17 bases between. The CDR3, as DNA: TGTGCCAACCCGCGACAGCGCGCGGGCTACACCTTC. This codes for CANPRQRAGYTF.

CDR3 region: CASSEGQGQNTEAFF. In DNA form, the CDR3 reads TGTGCCAGCAGTGAGGGACAGGGGCAGAACACTGAAGCTTTCTTT. The chain links TRBV25-1 to TRBJ1-1; 10 bases align to TRBD1. Losses at the gene ends were 3 bases for V and 1 base for J; bases not matched to a gene: 2. The CDR3 has 15 residues. Per germline, CDR1 MGHDK and CDR2 SYGVNS.

The chain recombines TRBV28 with TRBJ2-1; 9 bases are shared with TRBD2. Germline V gene sequence: CDR1 MDHEN, CDR2 SYDVKM. The CDR3 spans 16 residues. V dropped 6 bases and J dropped 3; count of bases not matched to a gene: 9. The CDR3 nucleotides are TGTGCCAGCAGCTCCCTACTAGCGGGTTTCTACAATGAGCAGTTCTTC. It specifies CASSSLLAGFYNEQFF.

The V and J genes are TRBV7-2 and TRBJ2-3; D not resolved. The CDR3 covers 12 residues. Trimming took 3 bases from V and 6 from J, leaving 7 bases between them. From germline, CDR1 is SGHTA and CDR2 FQGNSA. The CDR3 DNA reads TGTGCCAGCAGCTTCGATGAGGATACGCAGTATTTT. It translates to CASSFDEDTQYF.

The chain has TRBV9 and TRBJ2-7, with 8 nucleotides matching TRBD2. The CDR3 loop spans 16 amino acids. Germline V lookup: CDR1 SGDLS, CDR2 YYNGEE. V lost 4 bases to trimming and J lost 0 bases; unmatched junction nucleotides: 9. CDR3 sequence (DNA): TGTGCCAGCAGCCCATCCTCCGGGGGGGCCTCCTACGAGCAGTACTTC. This encodes CASSPSSGGASYEQYF.

The rearrangement uses TRBV5-5 and TRBJ2-5, with 9 nucleotides matching TRBD1. Germline V lookup: CDR1 SGHKS, CDR2 YYEKEE (reference sequence). V lost 0 bases and J lost 5; bases outside the gene matches: 8. This CDR3 region has 16 residues. The CDR3 region is CASSLDGTGRYETQYF. The CDR3 DNA sequence: TGTGCCAGCAGCTTGGACGGGACAGGGCGTTATGAGACCCAGTACTTC.

The chain recombines TRBV11-1 with TRBJ2-7, with no clear D. CDR1 and CDR2 (germline): SGHAT, FQDESV (reference sequence). V lost 5 bases and J lost 2, with 10 bases in between. The CDR3 totals 13 residues. CDR3 sequence (DNA): TGTGCCAGCAGCCTTTCTCGGGCCTACGAGCAGTACGTC. This codes for CASSLSRAYEQYV.

Concerning this clone itself: This CDR3 is also generated by other DNA sequences in the sample. V usage is TRBV2 and J usage is TRBJ1-5; D gene ambiguous. Germline V lookup: CDR1 SNHLY, CDR2 FYNNEI. With 1 base removed from V and 5 bases from J, the gap between germline ends came to 6 bases. This CDR3 contains 13 residues. CDR3 DNA: TGTGCCAGCAGTGAAGGGAGATATCAGCCCCAGCATTTT. It specifies CASSEGRYQPQHF.